The next 3 T cell receptor beta chains were all read from a single sample in a study of blood T cell repertoires in COVID-19. Assay used: immunoSEQ multiplex PCR; TCRdb lists only in-frame clones, some missing. Of some 180,000 clones in the sample, about 85% were seen once. Sequencing was carried out using peripheral blood. The receptor set was obtained from a woman aged 40 to 50 with COVID-19, enrolled during active disease.

The chain links TRBV7-9 to TRBJ2-1; 9 bases align to TRBD2. The J segment lost 10 bases and the V segment lost 5 bases, leaving 9 bases of the junction unmatched. The CDR3 contains 14 residues. Germline CDR1 SEHNR, CDR2 FQNEAQ (reference sequence). Here the CDR3 reads CASSPSGGPAEQFF. The CDR3 coding sequence is TGTGCCAGCAGCCCCAGCGGGGGGCCAGCGGAGCAGTTCTTC.

The chain carries TRBV5-5 and TRBJ1-1, with a weak D call TRBD1 (6 bases). Trimming left V 0 bases short and J 5 bases short, with 11 bases between. The CDR3 is made up of 14 amino acids. Per germline, CDR1 SGHKS and CDR2 YYEKEE (reference sequence). The CDR3 region has the DNA TGTGCCAGCAGCTTGGTGGGGACAACTACTGAAGCTTTCTTT. It translates to CASSLVGTTTEAFF. Together with reference TRBV5-5 and TRBJ1-1, the CDR3 gives the full variable domain: DAGVTQSPTHLIKTRGQQVTLRCSPISGHKSVSWYQQVLGQGPQFIFQYYEKEERGRGNFPDRFSARQFPNYSSELNVNALLLGDSALYLCASSLVGTTTEAFFGQGTRLTVV.

V is TRBV18 and J is TRBJ2-2, with 8 bases lining up with TRBD1. Losses at the gene ends were 3 bases for V and 3 bases for J; bases not matched to a gene: 6. Germline loops: CDR1 KGHSH, CDR2 LQKENI. The CDR3 has 16 amino acids. As DNA, the CDR3 is TGTGCCAGCTCACCTCCGACAGGGGACTACACCGGGGAGCTGTTTTTT. Its translation: CASSPPTGDYTGELFF.